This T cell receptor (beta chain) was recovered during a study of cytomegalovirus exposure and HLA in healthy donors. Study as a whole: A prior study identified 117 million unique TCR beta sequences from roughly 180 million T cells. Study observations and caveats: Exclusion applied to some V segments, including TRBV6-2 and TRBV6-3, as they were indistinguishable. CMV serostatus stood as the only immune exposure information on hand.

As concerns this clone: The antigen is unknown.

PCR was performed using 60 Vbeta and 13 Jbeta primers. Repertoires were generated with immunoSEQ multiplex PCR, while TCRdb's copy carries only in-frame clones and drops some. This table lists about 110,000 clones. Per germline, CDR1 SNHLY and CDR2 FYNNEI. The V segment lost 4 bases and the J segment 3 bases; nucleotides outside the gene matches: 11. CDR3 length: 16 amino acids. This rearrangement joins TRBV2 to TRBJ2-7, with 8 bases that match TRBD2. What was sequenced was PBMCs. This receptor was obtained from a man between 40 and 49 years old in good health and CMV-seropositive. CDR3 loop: CASSGRGAGDHYEQYF. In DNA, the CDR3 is TGTGCCAGCAGTGGCCGAGGAGCGGGAGATCACTACGAGCAGTACTTC.